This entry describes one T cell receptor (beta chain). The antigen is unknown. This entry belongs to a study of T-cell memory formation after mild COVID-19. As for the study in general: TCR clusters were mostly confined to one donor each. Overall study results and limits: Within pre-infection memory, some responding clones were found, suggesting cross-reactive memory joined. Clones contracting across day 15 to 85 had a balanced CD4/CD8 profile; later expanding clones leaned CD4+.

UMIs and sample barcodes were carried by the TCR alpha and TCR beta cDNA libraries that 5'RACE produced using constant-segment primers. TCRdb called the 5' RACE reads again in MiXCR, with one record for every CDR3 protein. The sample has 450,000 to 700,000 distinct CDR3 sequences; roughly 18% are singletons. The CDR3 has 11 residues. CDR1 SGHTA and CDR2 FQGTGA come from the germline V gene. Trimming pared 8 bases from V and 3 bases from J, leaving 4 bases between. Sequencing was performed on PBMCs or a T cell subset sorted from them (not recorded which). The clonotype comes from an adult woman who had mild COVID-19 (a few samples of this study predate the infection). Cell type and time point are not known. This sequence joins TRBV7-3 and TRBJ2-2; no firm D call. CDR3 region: CASGYTGELFF. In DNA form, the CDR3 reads TGTGCCAGCGGCTACACCGGGGAGCTGTTTTTT.